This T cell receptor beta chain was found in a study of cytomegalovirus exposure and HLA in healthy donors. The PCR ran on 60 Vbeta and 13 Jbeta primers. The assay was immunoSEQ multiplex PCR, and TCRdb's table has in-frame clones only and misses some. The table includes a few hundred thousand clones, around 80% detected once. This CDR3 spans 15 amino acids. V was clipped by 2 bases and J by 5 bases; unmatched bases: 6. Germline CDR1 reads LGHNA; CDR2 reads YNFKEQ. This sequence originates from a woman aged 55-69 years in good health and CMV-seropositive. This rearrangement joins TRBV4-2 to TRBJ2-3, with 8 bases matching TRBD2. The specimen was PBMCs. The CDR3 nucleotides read TGTGCCAGCAGCCAAAGGAGCGGGGGCCAAGATACGCAGTATTTT. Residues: CASSQRSGGQDTQYF.